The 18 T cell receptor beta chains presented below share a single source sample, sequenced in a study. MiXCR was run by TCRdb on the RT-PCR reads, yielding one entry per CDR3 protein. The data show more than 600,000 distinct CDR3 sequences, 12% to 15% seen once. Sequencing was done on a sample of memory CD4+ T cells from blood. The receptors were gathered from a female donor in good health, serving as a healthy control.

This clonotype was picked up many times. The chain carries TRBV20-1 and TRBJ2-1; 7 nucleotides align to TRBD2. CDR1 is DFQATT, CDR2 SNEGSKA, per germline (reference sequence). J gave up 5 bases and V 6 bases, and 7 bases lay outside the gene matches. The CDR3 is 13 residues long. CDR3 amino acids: CSALAVLHNEQFF. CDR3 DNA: TGCAGTGCCCTAGCGGTCCTACACAATGAGCAGTTCTTC.

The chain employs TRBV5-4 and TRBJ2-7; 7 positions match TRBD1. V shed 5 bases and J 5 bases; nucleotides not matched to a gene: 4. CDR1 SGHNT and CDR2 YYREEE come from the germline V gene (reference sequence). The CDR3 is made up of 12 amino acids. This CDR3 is CASSRDSHEQYF. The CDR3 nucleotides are TGTGCCAGCAGTCGGGACAGCCACGAGCAGTACTTC.

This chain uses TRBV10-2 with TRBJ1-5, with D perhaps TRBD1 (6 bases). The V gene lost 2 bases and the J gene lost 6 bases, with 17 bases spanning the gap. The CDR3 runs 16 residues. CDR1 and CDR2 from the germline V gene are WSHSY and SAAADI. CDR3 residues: CASSEQPPGAGQPQHF. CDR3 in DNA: TGCGCCAGCAGTGAGCAACCGCCGGGGGCAGGTCAGCCCCAGCATTTT.

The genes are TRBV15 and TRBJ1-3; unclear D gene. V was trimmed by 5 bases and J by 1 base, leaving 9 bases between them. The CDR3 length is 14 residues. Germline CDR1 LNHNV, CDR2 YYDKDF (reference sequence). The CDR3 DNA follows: TGTGCCACCAGCCCCTCCACATCTGGAAACACCATATATTTT. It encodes CATSPSTSGNTIYF.

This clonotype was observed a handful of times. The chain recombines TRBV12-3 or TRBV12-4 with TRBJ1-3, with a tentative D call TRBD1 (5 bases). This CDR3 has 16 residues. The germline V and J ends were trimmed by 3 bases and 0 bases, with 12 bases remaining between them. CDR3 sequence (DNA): TGTGCCAGCAGTTTGCCGGGACGAAGCTCTGGAAACACCATATATTTT. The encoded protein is CASSLPGRSSGNTIYF.

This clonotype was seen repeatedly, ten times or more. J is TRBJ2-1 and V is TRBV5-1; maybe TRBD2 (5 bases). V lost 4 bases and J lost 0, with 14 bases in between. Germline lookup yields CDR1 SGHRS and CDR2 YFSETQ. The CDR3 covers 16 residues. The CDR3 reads CASSLLAGSSYNEQFF. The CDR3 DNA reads TGCGCCAGCAGCCTGCTGGCGGGTTCCTCCTACAATGAGCAGTTCTTC. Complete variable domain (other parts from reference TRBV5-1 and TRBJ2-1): KAGVTQTPRYLIKTRGQQVTLSCSPISGHRSVSWYQQTPGQGLQFLFEYFSETQRNKGNFPGRFSGRQFSNSRSEMNVSTLELGDSALYLCASSLLAGSSYNEQFFGPGTRLTVL.

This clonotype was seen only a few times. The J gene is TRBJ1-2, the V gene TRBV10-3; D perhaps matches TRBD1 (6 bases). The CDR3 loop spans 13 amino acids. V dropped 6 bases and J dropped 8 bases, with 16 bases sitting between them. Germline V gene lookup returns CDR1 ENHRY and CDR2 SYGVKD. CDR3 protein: CAISEDSERGYTF. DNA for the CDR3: TGTGCCATCAGCGAGGACAGTGAGAGGGGCTACACCTTC.

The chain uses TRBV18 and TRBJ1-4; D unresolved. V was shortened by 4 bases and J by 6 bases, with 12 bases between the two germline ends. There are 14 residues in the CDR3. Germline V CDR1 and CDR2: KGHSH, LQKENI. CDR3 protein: CASSRAPGDEKLFF. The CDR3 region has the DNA TGTGCCAGCTCACGCGCACCTGGGGATGAAAAACTGTTTTTT.

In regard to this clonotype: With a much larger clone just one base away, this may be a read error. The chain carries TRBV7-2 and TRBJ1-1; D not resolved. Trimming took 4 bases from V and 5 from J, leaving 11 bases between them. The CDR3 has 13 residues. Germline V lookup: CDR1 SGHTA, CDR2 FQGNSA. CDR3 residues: CASSSRTETEAFF. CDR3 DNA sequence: TGTGCCAGCAGCTCCCGAACGGAGACTGAAGCTTTCTTT.

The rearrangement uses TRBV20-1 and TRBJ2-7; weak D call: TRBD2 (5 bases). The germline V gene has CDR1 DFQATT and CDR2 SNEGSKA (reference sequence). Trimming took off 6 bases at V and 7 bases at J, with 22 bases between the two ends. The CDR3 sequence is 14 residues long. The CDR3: CSANTPGSEREQYF. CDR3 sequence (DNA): TGCAGTGCCAATACCCCGGGGTCGGAGCGGGAGCAGTACTTC.

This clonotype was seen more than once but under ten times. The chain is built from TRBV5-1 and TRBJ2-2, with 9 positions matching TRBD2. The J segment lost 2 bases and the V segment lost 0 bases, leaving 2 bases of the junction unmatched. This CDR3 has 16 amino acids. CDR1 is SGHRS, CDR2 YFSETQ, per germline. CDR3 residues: CASSLVGLANTGELFF. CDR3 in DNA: TGCGCCAGCAGCTTGGTGGGACTAGCCAACACCGGGGAGCTGTTTTTT.

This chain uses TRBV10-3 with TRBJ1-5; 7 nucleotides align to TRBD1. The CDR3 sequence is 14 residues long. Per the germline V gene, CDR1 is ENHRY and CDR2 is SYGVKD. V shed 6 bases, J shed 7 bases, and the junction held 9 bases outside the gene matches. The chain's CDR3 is CAISNNRTGQPQHF. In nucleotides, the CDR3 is TGTGCCATCAGCAACAACAGGACAGGCCAGCCCCAGCATTTT.

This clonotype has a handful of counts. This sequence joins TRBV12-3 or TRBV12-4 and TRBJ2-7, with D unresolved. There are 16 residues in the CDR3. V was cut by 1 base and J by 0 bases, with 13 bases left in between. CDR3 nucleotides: TGTGCCAGCAGTTTAGATCTGACAACCAGCTCCTACGAGCAGTACTTC. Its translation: CASSLDLTTSSYEQYF.

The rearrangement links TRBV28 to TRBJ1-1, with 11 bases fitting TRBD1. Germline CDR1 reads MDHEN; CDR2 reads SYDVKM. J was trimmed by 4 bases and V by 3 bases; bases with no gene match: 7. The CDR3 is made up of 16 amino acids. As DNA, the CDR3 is TGTGCCAGCAGTTTCCTCACCGGGACAGGGGGCACTGAAGCTTTCTTT. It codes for CASSFLTGTGGTEAFF.

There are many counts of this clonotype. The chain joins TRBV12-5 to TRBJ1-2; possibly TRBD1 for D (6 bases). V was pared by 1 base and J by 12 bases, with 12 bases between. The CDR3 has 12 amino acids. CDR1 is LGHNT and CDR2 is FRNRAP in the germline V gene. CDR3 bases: TGTGCTAGTGGTTTGGACCGGACAGTGCACACCTTC. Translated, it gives CASGLDRTVHTF.

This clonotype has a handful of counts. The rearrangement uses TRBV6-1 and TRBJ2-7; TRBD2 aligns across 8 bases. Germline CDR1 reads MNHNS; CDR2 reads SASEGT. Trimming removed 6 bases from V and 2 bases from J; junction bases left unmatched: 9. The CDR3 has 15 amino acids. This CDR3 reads CASRATSGGTYEQYF. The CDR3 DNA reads TGTGCCAGCAGAGCTACTAGCGGTGGAACCTACGAGCAGTACTTC.

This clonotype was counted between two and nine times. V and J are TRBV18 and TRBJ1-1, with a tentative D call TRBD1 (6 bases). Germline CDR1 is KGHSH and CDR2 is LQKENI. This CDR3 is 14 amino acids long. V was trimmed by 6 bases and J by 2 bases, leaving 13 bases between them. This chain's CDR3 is CASSGQTGNTEAFF. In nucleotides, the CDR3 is TGTGCCAGCTCTGGGCAGACAGGTAACACTGAAGCTTTCTTT. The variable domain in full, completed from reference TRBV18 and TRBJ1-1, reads NAGVMQNPRHLVRRRGQEARLRCSPMKGHSHVYWYRQLPEEGLKFMVYLQKENIIDESGMPKERFSAEFPKEGPSILRIQQVVRGDSAAYFCASSGQTGNTEAFFGQGTRLTVV.

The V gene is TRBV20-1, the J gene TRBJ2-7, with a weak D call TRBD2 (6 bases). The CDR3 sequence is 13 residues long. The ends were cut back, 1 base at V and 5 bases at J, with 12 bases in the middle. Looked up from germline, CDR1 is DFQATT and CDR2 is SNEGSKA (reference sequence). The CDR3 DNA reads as TGCAGTGCTAGAGCGACGGGGGTCCACGAGCAGTACTTC. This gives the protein CSARATGVHEQYF.